The rows below give T cell receptor beta chains drawn from one sample of a study of T cell repertoires in aging, cancer and after chemotherapy. TCRdb re-called the multiplex PCR reads with MiXCR, one entry per CDR3 protein. The sample comprises about 5,000 distinct CDR3 sequences, more than 25% of which are singletons, and around 15% rests with the top ten. Sequencing used blood. The receptors were sampled from a human donor with a blood cancer. The CDR3 runs from the conserved cysteine through the conserved F or W. D genes are given only for firm matches. The size of a clone is reported for some rows only, either as once, few or many, or as a class for expanded clones.

NA	TRBV5-6	TRBJ1-4	NA	CDSRRLGENEKLFF	TGTGACAGCAGACGGCTGGGGGAGAATGAAAAACTGTTTTTT
medium-sized	TRBV6-5	TRBJ1-2	NA	CASSYSAAGPGYGYTF	TGTGCCAGCAGTTACTCGGCGGCGGGCCCAGGCTATGGCTACACCTTC
NA	TRBV10-3	TRBJ1-2	TRBD1	CAISGTGKHYGYTF	TGTGCCATCAGTGGGACAGGGAAACACTATGGCTACACCTTC
NA	TRBV12-3/TRBV12-4	TRBJ2-5	TRBD1	CASSKTGSGETQYF	TGTGCCAGCAGCAAGACAGGGTCGGGAGAGACCCAGTACTTC
few	TRBV13	TRBJ1-1	NA	CASSLTVNTEAFF	TGTGCCAGCAGCCTGACAGTGAACACTGAAGCTTTCTTT
medium-sized	TRBV30	TRBJ2-7	TRBD2	CAWSVMSGNAYEQYF	TGTGCCTGGAGTGTAATGAGCGGGAATGCCTACGAGCAGTACTTC
NA	TRBV5-6	TRBJ2-7	NA	CASSLGRGGSYEQYF	TGTGCCAGCAGCTTGGGGCGGGGCGGATCCTACGAGCAGTACTTC
NA	TRBV19	TRBJ2-7	TRBD1	CASSIGAGGHEQYF	TGTGCCAGTAGTATAGGGGCAGGGGGCCACGAGCAGTACTTC
few	TRBV6-1	TRBJ1-5	TRBD1	CASSGTGNNQPQHF	TGTGCCAGCAGTGGGACAGGGAACAATCAGCCCCAGCATTTT
few	TRBV6-5	TRBJ1-1	NA	CASSYTLRWPMNTEAFF	TGTGCCAGCAGTTACACACTTCGGTGGCCGATGAACACTGAAGCTTTCTTT
NA	TRBV10-1	TRBJ2-5	TRBD2	CAIAPRSGGGETQYF	TGCGCCATCGCCCCCCGTAGCGGGGGGGGAGAGACCCAGTACTTC
NA	TRBV7-2	TRBJ1-5	NA	CASSLGYSNQPQHF	TGTGCCAGCAGCTTGGGGTATAGCAATCAGCCCCAGCATTTT
NA	TRBV6-5	TRBJ2-1	TRBD1	CASFPPGTGGNEQFF	TGTGCCAGCTTCCCCCCCGGGACAGGGGGCAATGAGCAGTTCTTC
NA	TRBV21-1	TRBJ2-2	NA	CASSRTGWLTGELFF	TGTGCCAGCAGCAGGACAGGGTGGTTGACCGGGGAGCTGTTTTTT
few	TRBV12-3/TRBV12-4	TRBJ1-4	TRBD1	CASSARDSRGEKLFF	TGTGCCAGCAGTGCCCGGGACAGCCGAGGTGAAAAACTGTTTTTT
few	TRBV4-3	TRBJ1-2	NA	CASSQDSWSYGYTF	TGTGCCAGCAGCCAAGATAGTTGGAGCTATGGCTACACCTTC
NA	TRBV20-1	TRBJ1-3	NA	CSARPRRSSGNTIYF	TGCAGTGCTAGACCTCGTCGGAGCTCTGGAAACACCATATATTTT
NA	TRBV30	TRBJ1-3	NA	CAWRTRLGNTIYF	TGTGCCTGGAGGACAAGGCTTGGAAACACCATATATTTT
few	TRBV19	TRBJ2-1	TRBD2	CATASGGNEQFF	TGTGCCACCGCTAGCGGGGGTAATGAGCAGTTCTTC
NA	TRBV27	TRBJ2-7	NA	CASSLSALGQGLDYEQYF	TGTGCCAGCAGTTTATCGGCTCTTGGGCAGGGACTCGACTACGAGCAGTACTTC
NA	TRBV7-9	TRBJ2-5	NA	CASRLGTGRSYQETQYF	TGTGCCAGCAGATTAGGTACAGGGAGGTCGTACCAAGAGACCCAGTACTTC
medium-sized	TRBV30	TRBJ2-7	TRBD2	CAWSVPGLAGRYEQYF	TGTGCCTGGAGTGTACCAGGACTAGCGGGGAGGTACGAGCAGTACTTC
NA	TRBV27	TRBJ2-7	TRBD2	CASSPKGLAESYEQYF	TGTGCCAGCAGCCCAAAGGGACTAGCGGAATCCTACGAGCAGTACTTC
NA	TRBV19	TRBJ2-6	TRBD1	CASSHSGTGFSGANVLTF	TGTGCCAGTAGTCACTCCGGGACAGGGTTCTCTGGGGCCAACGTCCTGACTTTC
few	TRBV27	TRBJ2-3	TRBD2	CASRVPEGLPNPDTQYF	TGTGCCAGCAGAGTGCCTGAGGGACTACCTAACCCGGATACGCAGTATTTT
NA	TRBV6-5	TRBJ1-5	NA	CASRGGRGGNQPQHF	TGTGCCAGCAGGGGCGGACGGGGGGGAAATCAGCCCCAGCATTTT
few	TRBV12-3/TRBV12-4	TRBJ1-2	NA	CASSWTADYGYTF	TGTGCCAGCAGCTGGACAGCCGACTATGGCTACACCTTC
NA	TRBV18	TRBJ2-7	NA	CASSLGSSYEQYF	TGTGCCAGCTCACTAGGCTCCTCCTACGAGCAGTACTTC
NA	TRBV12-3/TRBV12-4	TRBJ1-5	NA	CASSTYSNQPQHF	TGTGCCAGCAGCACGTATAGCAATCAGCCCCAGCATTTT
NA	TRBV28	TRBJ2-2	NA	CASSLSGGANTGELFF	TGTGCCAGCAGTTTATCCGGCGGGGCGAACACCGGGGAGCTGTTTTTT
NA	TRBV30	TRBJ1-6	TRBD1	CAWGTGEASPLHF	TGTGCCTGGGGGACAGGGGAGGCTTCACCCCTCCACTTT
few	TRBV5-6	TRBJ2-7	NA	CASSLPGLNSYEQYF	TGTGCCAGCAGCTTGCCGGGACTTAACTCCTACGAGCAGTACTTC
NA	TRBV6-5	TRBJ1-2	NA	CASSAVGDAIGYTF	TGTGCCAGCAGTGCTGTTGGGGATGCCATTGGCTACACCTTC
few	TRBV5-4	TRBJ2-5	NA	CASSFGRQGQETQYF	TGTGCCAGCAGCTTCGGCCGGCAGGGTCAAGAGACCCAGTACTTC
few	TRBV19	TRBJ2-5	TRBD1	CASSLPGTGGETQYF	TGTGCCAGCAGCCTGCCCGGGACAGGGGGGGAGACCCAGTACTTC
NA	TRBV27	TRBJ1-2	NA	CASSIWGPTSGYTF	TGTGCCAGCAGTATCTGGGGTCCCACGAGTGGCTACACCTTC
few	TRBV5-4	TRBJ2-1	NA	CASSRLQGGTYNEQFF	TGTGCCAGCAGCAGACTACAGGGGGGGACCTACAATGAGCAGTTCTTC
NA	TRBV7-6	TRBJ1-2	NA	CASSLNNRDYTF	TGTGCCAGCAGCTTAAATAACAGGGACTACACCTTC
large	TRBV6-5	TRBJ1-2	NA	CASRRTEVAGYTF	TGTGCCAGCAGAAGGACAGAGGTGGCTGGCTACACCTTC
few	TRBV6-5	TRBJ1-5	NA	CASKGGGNQPQHF	TGTGCCAGCAAAGGGGGGGGCAATCAGCCCCAGCATTTT
medium-sized	TRBV6-1	TRBJ1-2	NA	CASTLDRSNYGYTF	TGTGCCAGCACCCTCGACAGGTCTAACTATGGCTACACCTTC
few	TRBV30	TRBJ2-3	NA	CAWSREGGPTDTQYF	TGTGCCTGGAGTAGAGAAGGGGGGCCCACAGATACGCAGTATTTT
NA	TRBV12-3/TRBV12-4	TRBJ1-5	TRBD1	CASSLAGQTSNQPQHF	TGTGCCAGCAGTTTAGCGGGACAGACTAGCAATCAGCCCCAGCATTTT
NA	TRBV5-6	TRBJ1-1	TRBD1	CASSLTGGAEAFF	TGTGCCAGCAGCCTCACAGGGGGAGCTGAAGCTTTCTTT
NA	TRBV29-1	TRBJ2-3	TRBD2	CSVVGGADTQYF	TGCAGCGTTGTGGGGGGGGCAGATACGCAGTATTTT
NA	TRBV7-9	TRBJ1-2	NA	CASSLRDTRYGYTF	TGTGCCAGCAGCTTAAGGGACACCCGCTATGGCTACACCTTC
NA	TRBV5-5	TRBJ2-7	NA	CASSYDMIYEQYF	TGTGCCAGCAGTTATGACATGATCTACGAGCAGTACTTC
once	TRBV6-5	TRBJ1-6	NA	CASSLKGTGTPLHF	TGTGCCAGCAGCTTAAAAGGGACTGGGACACCCCTCCACTTT
few	TRBV27	TRBJ2-1	NA	CASTYVGRGYNEQFF	TGTGCCAGCACCTATGTCGGACGGGGATACAATGAGCAGTTCTTC
once	TRBV30	TRBJ1-1	TRBD1	CAWSVLTGGNTEAFF	TGTGCCTGGAGTGTACTGACAGGGGGGAACACTGAAGCTTTCTTT
NA	TRBV7-9	TRBJ2-7	TRBD1	CASSPRDRVNEQYF	TGTGCCAGCAGCCCCCGGGACAGGGTCAACGAGCAGTACTTC
NA	TRBV27	TRBJ2-4	NA	CASSLYGSLVVAKNIQYF	TGTGCCAGCAGTTTATACGGCAGTTTGGTGGTAGCCAAAAACATTCAGTACTTC
NA	TRBV19	TRBJ1-3	NA	CASTQNSAGNTIYF	TGTGCCAGCACTCAAAACAGCGCTGGAAACACCATATATTTT
few	TRBV12-3/TRBV12-4	TRBJ1-1	NA	CASSLPQGKTEAFF	TGTGCCAGCAGTTTGCCACAGGGAAAGACGGAAGCTTTCTTT
medium-sized	TRBV6-1	TRBJ2-7	TRBD1	CASSALPGQGYEQYF	TGTGCCAGCAGTGCACTGCCGGGACAGGGGTACGAGCAGTACTTC